This T cell receptor beta chain was captured in a study of shared T cell receptors in the human thymus. Data came from immunoSEQ multiplex PCR; TCRdb stores just in-frame clones and leaves some out. This table holds 650,000 to 950,000 clones, approximately 85% found once. Germline CDR1 SGHRS, CDR2 YFSETQ. The V gene end was trimmed by 3 bases and the J gene end by 3 bases; junction bases not matched to a gene: 11. The CDR3 has 16 residues. These sequences were also reported in another study, on human thymus T cells. Turning to that study: Donation came from healthy Finnish infants having corrective surgery for congenital heart defects. Corrective heart surgery yielded the resections from which the thymus tissue came. Thymic repertoires overlap heavily among unrelated individuals, related research has reported.

The chain carries TRBV5-1 and TRBJ2-7; 8 bases fit TRBD1. This clonotype originated in a girl younger than two with a congenital heart defect. The sequencing sample was made of thymocytes. The CDR3 bases are TGCGCCAGCAGCTCTGGACAGGGAGGTTTAGACTACGAGCAGTACTTC. It yields the protein CASSSGQGGLDYEQYF. The whole variable domain, remainder taken from reference TRBV5-1 and TRBJ2-7, is KAGVTQTPRYLIKTRGQQVTLSCSPISGHRSVSWYQQTPGQGLQFLFEYFSETQRNKGNFPGRFSGRQFSNSRSEMNVSTLELGDSALYLCASSSGQGGLDYEQYFGPGTRLTVT.